One sample yielded the 4 T cell receptor beta chains listed below, sequenced in a study of CD8+CD57+ T cells in acquired aplastic anemia. According to the study, genomic DNA was the template for TCR beta VDJ and CDR3 profiling. TCRdb reprocessed the reads with MiXCR, giving one entry per CDR3 protein. Counted here are about 170,000 distinct CDR3 sequences, 35% to 55% occurring once; the ten biggest clones make up 0.8% to 1.1%. The sample consisted of sorted CD4+, CD8+, or CD8+CD57+ T cells (not recorded which) from PBMCs. The source is a human donor in good health.

J is TRBJ1-5 and V is TRBV19; 7 nucleotides agree with TRBD1. The germline V gene encodes CDR1 LNHDA and CDR2 SQIVND (reference sequence). Trimming at V came to 6 bases and at J to 5 bases, leaving 10 bases not matched to a gene. The CDR3 is made up of 15 amino acids. CDR3 DNA sequence: TGTGCCAGTAGATGGAGGACAGGTAGGGATCAGCCCCAGCATTTT. As protein: CASRWRTGRDQPQHF.

There are many counts of this clonotype. This sequence joins TRBV24-1 and TRBJ2-3, with a weak D call TRBD2 (5 bases). The V end lost 3 bases, the J end lost 0 bases, and 15 bases lay between the germline ends. Germline V gene sequence: CDR1 KGHDR, CDR2 SFDVKD. The CDR3 has 17 amino acids. CDR3 in amino acids: CATSDATLRGSTDTQYF. The CDR3 DNA sequence: TGTGCCACCAGTGATGCAACACTCCGGGGTAGCACAGATACGCAGTATTTT.

To note about this clonotype: The junction differs from germline at one of its ends, possibly a read error. V and J are TRBV7-9 and TRBJ2-1, with unresolved D. CDR1 and CDR2 from the germline V gene are SEHNR and FQNEAQ (reference sequence). The CDR3 loop spans 11 amino acids. The CDR3 spells CASSLTHEQFF. CDR3 coding DNA: TGTGCCAGCAGCCTAACTCATGAGCAGTTCTTT.

This clonotype was seen just once. One end of the junction is discordant with germline, which a read error may explain. The rearrangement links TRBV5-5 to TRBJ1-6, with a tentative D call TRBD1 (6 bases). CDR1 is SGHKS, CDR2 YYEKEE, per germline (reference sequence). The CDR3 is 15 amino acids. CDR3 sequence (DNA): TGTGCCGGCAGCTCGCAGGGGATGTATAATTCACCCCTCCACTTT. This gives the protein CAGSSQGMYNSPLHF.